Here is one TCR beta chain with its context. What it binds is not known. Purification of the CD8+ and CD4+ T cells relied on negative isolation, and TEMRA cells underwent FACS enrichment. This record belongs to a study of CD8 T cells in Susac syndrome. Findings of the study overall: As the study acknowledged, the number of individuals in its TCR sequencing and HLA analysis was relatively small. The CD4+ T cell repertoires in Susac syndrome did not show any clonal expansion.

With random hexamers, reverse transcription was performed on about 0.5 to 1 ug of RNA. Using its own MiXCR run on the immunoSEQ multiplex PCR reads, TCRdb lists one record per CDR3 protein. The table lists under 95,000 distinct CDR3 sequences, around 94% of them singletons. This receptor was taken from a human donor with Susac syndrome. Sequenced material: CD4+ T cells from PBMCs.

In nucleotides, the CDR3 is TGTGCCAGCAGTTTAGGGACTAGCGGGGGTCAGTTCTTC. Its translation is CASSLGTSGGQFF. The V call is TRBV12-3 or TRBV12-4, the J call TRBJ2-1; the match to TRBD2 covers 13 bases. The CDR3 loop spans 13 amino acids. The trim removed 1 base at V and 13 bases at J, leaving 1 base unmatched.